The T cell receptor beta chain described here comes from a study of OX40 agonist ivuxolimab in advanced cancers. About the study: Roughly two fifths of patients had received prior checkpoint inhibitor therapy. Points from the study as a whole: Antigen specificity was not determined for the expanded peripheral T cells. Among some nonresponders, normalized T-cell clonal expansion was also low.

Profiling relied on immunoSEQ multiplex PCR, and the TCRdb table lists in-frame clones only, not all of them. The profile shows about 84,000 clones, roughly 94% of them singletons. In its sample, this clone was seen once. As yet, its antigen is unknown. The CDR3 consists of 15 residues. V dropped 1 base and J dropped 0 bases, with 10 bases sitting between them. Germline V gene lookup returns CDR1 LGHNA and CDR2 YSLEER. Here the sequenced sample was CD4+ or CD8+ T cells sorted from blood, taken in a trial of the OX40 agonist ivuxolimab. The chain links TRBV4-3 to TRBJ2-7; D might be TRBD1 (5 bases). The origin of this receptor is an adult with an advanced solid tumor such as melanoma, head and neck, liver or kidney cancer. In DNA, the CDR3 is TGCGCCAGCAGCCAAGCCCAGGGCCTCTCCTACGAGCAGTACTTC. Its protein product is CASSQAQGLSYEQYF.